The rows below give T cell receptor beta chains drawn from one sample of a study of T cells after yellow fever vaccination. TCRdb reprocessed the 5' RACE reads with MiXCR, giving one entry per CDR3 protein. Among fewer than 350,000 distinct CDR3 sequences, 8.7% were seen once, and the ten largest hold over 15%. The sequences come from PBMCs, collected on the day of the first yellow fever vaccination. These receptors came from a man aged 18 to 35 who received the YFV17D yellow fever vaccine. Each CDR3 is given with its conserved first and last residue. Fields, in order: D gene, V gene, J gene, clone size, CDR3 protein, CDR3 DNA. The D gene is left open where the match is weak. The size entry is marked missing in some rows and otherwise reads once, few, many or a size class.

D: .; V: TRBV7-2; J: TRBJ2-1; size: many; CDR3: CASSLGQGVYNEQFF; DNA: TGTGCCAGCAGCTTAGGCCAAGGGGTTTACAATGAGCAGTTCTTC
D: .; V: TRBV7-9; J: TRBJ2-4; size: .; CDR3: CASSPAGTPFNIQYF; DNA: TGTGCCAGCAGCCCAGCCGGGACACCCTTCAACATTCAGTACTTC
D: .; V: TRBV18; J: TRBJ1-1; size: few; CDR3: CASSPPASLLNTEAFF; DNA: TGTGCCAGCTCACCACCGGCCAGCCTACTGAACACTGAAGCTTTCTTT
D: .; V: TRBV7-6; J: TRBJ1-6; size: few; CDR3: CASSLVGPYNSPLHF; DNA: TGTGCCAGCAGCTTAGTCGGACCCTATAATTCACCCCTCCACTTT
D: TRBD1; V: TRBV6-5; J: TRBJ2-1; size: .; CDR3: CASSYAGGQGINEQFF; DNA: TGTGCCAGCAGTTACGCTGGAGGACAGGGTATTAATGAGCAGTTCTTC
D: .; V: TRBV29-1; J: TRBJ2-1; size: .; CDR3: CSVGTPVTYNEQFF; DNA: TGCAGCGTTGGGACACCTGTTACCTACAATGAGCAGTTCTTC
D: TRBD2; V: TRBV27; J: TRBJ2-5; size: few; CDR3: CASSSAGEETQYF; DNA: TGTGCCAGCAGTTCAGCGGGAGAAGAGACCCAGTACTTC
D: TRBD2; V: TRBV20-1; J: TRBJ2-3; size: few; CDR3: CSARDQASGGGTQYF; DNA: TGCAGTGCTAGAGATCAAGCTAGCGGGGGCGGTACGCAGTATTTT
D: .; V: TRBV24-1; J: TRBJ2-1; size: few; CDR3: CATSDLGHNEQFF; DNA: TGTGCCACCAGTGATTTAGGTCACAATGAGCAGTTCTTC
D: .; V: TRBV15; J: TRBJ1-2; size: many; CDR3: CATSRDQGPYGYTF; DNA: TGTGCCACCAGCAGAGATCAGGGCCCCTATGGCTACACCTTC
D: .; V: TRBV7-8; J: TRBJ2-2; size: many; CDR3: CASSSSRDKPAGELFF; DNA: TGTGCCAGCAGCTCCTCCCGGGACAAGCCCGCCGGGGAGCTGTTTTTT
D: .; V: TRBV15; J: TRBJ1-2; size: few; CDR3: CATSRDRGVGVHGYTF; DNA: TGTGCCACCAGCAGAGATCGCGGGGTGGGAGTCCATGGCTACACCTTC
D: TRBD1; V: TRBV5-4; J: TRBJ1-2; size: .; CDR3: CASSSVGTDNYGYTF; DNA: TGTGCCAGCAGCTCGGTGGGGACAGATAACTATGGCTACACCTTC
D: .; V: TRBV6-2/TRBV6-3; J: TRBJ2-7; size: many; CDR3: CASSRQTYEQYF; DNA: TGTGCCAGCAGTCGACAGACCTACGAGCAGTACTTC
D: TRBD1; V: TRBV7-9; J: TRBJ1-2; size: many; CDR3: CASSPRQGYGYTF; DNA: TGTGCCAGCAGCCCTAGACAGGGGTATGGCTACACCTTC
D: TRBD2; V: TRBV7-2; J: TRBJ2-5; size: .; CDR3: CASSLPPSGGLRETQYF; DNA: TGTGCCAGCAGCTTACCCCCTAGCGGGGGGTTGAGGGAGACCCAGTACTTC
D: .; V: TRBV21-1; J: TRBJ1-4; size: .; CDR3: CASTRLEKLFF; DNA: TGTGCCAGCACCCGACTTGAAAAACTGTTTTTT
D: .; V: TRBV6-1; J: TRBJ1-6; size: .; CDR3: CASSVYLGNSPLHF; DNA: TGTGCCAGCAGTGTATACCTGGGGAATTCACCCCTCCACTTT
D: .; V: TRBV19; J: TRBJ2-3; size: .; CDR3: CASSIGHPQRRGRDTQYF; DNA: TGTGCCAGTAGTATAGGGCACCCGCAACGACGGGGGAGGGATACGCAGTATTTT
D: TRBD1; V: TRBV5-1; J: TRBJ2-3; size: few; CDR3: CASEKTGASDTQYF; DNA: TGCGCCTCCGAGAAAACAGGGGCATCGGATACGCAGTATTTT
D: .; V: TRBV24-1; J: TRBJ2-3; size: many; CDR3: CATSGSTNTDTQYF; DNA: TGTGCCACCAGTGGGAGTACTAACACAGATACGCAGTATTTT
D: .; V: TRBV7-2; J: TRBJ1-2; size: few; CDR3: CASSEGINYGYTF; DNA: TGTGCCAGCAGCGAGGGGATCAACTATGGCTACACCTTC
D: .; V: TRBV4-3; J: TRBJ1-2; size: many; CDR3: CASSPAPGYGYTF; DNA: TGCGCCAGCAGCCCCGCGCCTGGCTATGGCTACACCTTC
D: .; V: TRBV12-3/TRBV12-4; J: TRBJ1-1; size: many; CDR3: CASSSETVNTEAFF; DNA: TGTGCCAGCAGTTCGGAGACGGTGAACACTGAAGCTTTCTTT
D: .; V: TRBV21-1; J: TRBJ2-7; size: .; CDR3: CASSKVRGLSSYEQYF; DNA: TGTGCCAGCAGCAAAGTTAGGGGACTTTCCTCCTACGAGCAGTACTTC
D: .; V: TRBV20-1; J: TRBJ2-1; size: few; CDR3: CSASEVGGVDNEQFF; DNA: TGCAGTGCTTCTGAGGTGGGGGGTGTCGACAATGAGCAGTTCTTC
D: .; V: TRBV5-6; J: TRBJ1-2; size: few; CDR3: CASSPGTSYGYTF; DNA: TGTGCCAGCAGCCCGGGGACCTCCTATGGCTACACCTTC
D: .; V: TRBV7-6; J: TRBJ2-2; size: .; CDR3: CASSLRGALTGELFF; DNA: TGTGCCAGCAGCTTGAGAGGAGCCCTCACCGGGGAGCTGTTTTTT
D: .; V: TRBV2; J: TRBJ1-6; size: many; CDR3: CASSDDSPLHF; DNA: TGTGCCAGCAGTGATGATTCACCCCTCCACTTT
D: .; V: TRBV5-1; J: TRBJ1-2; size: .; CDR3: CASSLRNRAYGYTF; DNA: TGCGCCAGCAGCTTAAGGAACAGGGCATATGGCTACACCTTC
D: TRBD1; V: TRBV5-4; J: TRBJ2-6; size: .; CDR3: CASSLGTASSGANVLTF; DNA: TGTGCCAGCTCCCTGGGGACAGCAAGCTCTGGGGCCAACGTCCTGACTTTC
D: .; V: TRBV25-1; J: TRBJ2-1; size: .; CDR3: CASSELGRHEQFF; DNA: TGTGCCAGCAGTGAACTAGGTCGGCATGAGCAGTTCTTC
D: .; V: TRBV3-1; J: TRBJ2-5; size: .; CDR3: CASSLFNRRYQETQYF; DNA: TGTGCCAGCAGCCTCTTCAACCGCCGGTACCAAGAGACCCAGTACTTC
D: .; V: TRBV18; J: TRBJ1-3; size: .; CDR3: CASSPNPGLAGNTIYF; DNA: TGTGCCAGCTCACCAAATCCGGGTCTGGCTGGAAACACCATATATTTT
D: TRBD2; V: TRBV4-1; J: TRBJ2-1; size: .; CDR3: CASSQDFTGWGRLAGGSEQFF; DNA: TGCGCCAGCAGCCAAGATTTCACGGGCTGGGGTCGCCTAGCGGGGGGGAGTGAGCAGTTCTTC
D: .; V: TRBV4-1; J: TRBJ2-3; size: many; CDR3: CASSHTPSGTDTQYF; DNA: TGCGCCAGCAGCCACACCCCGTCAGGGACAGATACGCAGTATTTT
D: TRBD2; V: TRBV7-9; J: TRBJ2-7; size: few; CDR3: CASSDTRLAGAYEQYF; DNA: TGTGCCAGCAGCGACACCCGACTAGCGGGCGCCTACGAGCAGTACTTC
D: .; V: TRBV3-1; J: TRBJ1-4; size: few; CDR3: CASSQYQDGEKLFF; DNA: TGTGCCAGCAGCCAATACCAGGATGGCGAAAAACTGTTTTTT
D: .; V: TRBV7-9; J: TRBJ1-2; size: .; CDR3: CASSLSEGHYGYTF; DNA: TGTGCCAGCAGCTTATCCGAGGGCCACTATGGCTACACCTTC
D: .; V: TRBV29-1; J: TRBJ1-1; size: many; CDR3: CSALGGTEAFF; DNA: TGCAGCGCTTTGGGGGGCACTGAAGCTTTCTTT
D: .; V: TRBV12-3/TRBV12-4; J: TRBJ1-2; size: few; CDR3: CASSLLGAGYGYTF; DNA: TGTGCCAGCAGTTTACTAGGGGCAGGCTATGGCTACACCTTC
D: TRBD1; V: TRBV24-1; J: TRBJ2-3; size: few; CDR3: CATSDPQGADTQYF; DNA: TGTGCCACCAGTGATCCCCAGGGGGCAGATACGCAGTATTTT
D: .; V: TRBV28; J: TRBJ1-4; size: many; CDR3: CASSSGPTNEKLFF; DNA: TGTGCCAGCAGTTCGGGGCCCACTAATGAAAAACTGTTTTTT
D: .; V: TRBV5-1; J: TRBJ2-1; size: .; CDR3: CASSSLTGSSNNEQFF; DNA: TGCGCCAGCAGCTCCCTGACAGGATCCTCAAACAATGAGCAGTTCTTC